These 17 T cell receptor beta chains came from one sample sequenced in a study of OX40 agonist ivuxolimab in advanced cancers. The repertoire was sequenced with immunoSEQ multiplex PCR; TCRdb's copy has only in-frame clones and lacks some. The sample has some 100,000 clones, approximately 90% seen once; the top ten hold approximately 0.31%. Sequencing used CD4+ or CD8+ T cells sorted from blood, obtained in a trial of the OX40 agonist ivuxolimab. The receptors here all came from an adult with an advanced solid tumor such as melanoma, head and neck, liver or kidney cancer.

CDR3 in amino acids: CASSTADRVLGQTQYF. CDR3 DNA sequence: TGTGCCAGTAGTACGGCAGACAGGGTATTGGGGCAGACCCAGTACTTC. The chain joins TRBV19 to TRBJ2-5, with 7 positions matching TRBD1. The CDR3 totals 16 residues. J gave up 6 bases and V 4 bases, and 14 bases lay outside the gene matches. CDR1 LNHDA and CDR2 SQIVND come from the germline V gene (reference sequence). Using reference TRBV19 and TRBJ2-5 for the parts outside the CDR3, the full variable domain is DGGITQSPKYLFRKEGQNVTLSCEQNLNHDAMYWYRQDPGQGLRLIYYSQIVNDFQKGDIAEGYSVSREKKESFPLTVTSAQKNPTAFYLCASSTADRVLGQTQYFGPGTRLLVL.

This chain joins TRBV11-1 and TRBJ2-3; TRBD2 might be the D (6 bases). Deletions cut 5 bases from V and 2 bases from J, with 11 bases between. The V gene's germline CDR1 is SGHAT and CDR2 FQDESV (reference sequence). The CDR3 loop spans 14 amino acids. CDR3 in DNA: TGTGCCAGCAGCCCACTAGCATACACAGATACGCAGTATTTT. It is translated as CASSPLAYTDTQYF.

The chain links TRBV7-2 to TRBJ2-3; D is uncertain. Germline values: CDR1 SGHTA, CDR2 FQGNSA. The CDR3 totals 14 residues. The V end lost 2 bases, the J end lost 2 bases, and 8 bases lay between the germline ends. The CDR3 nucleotides are TGTGCCAGCAGCTTATCGGCTTTCACAGATACGCAGTATTTT. Encoded protein: CASSLSAFTDTQYF. Full variable domain (rest looked up from reference TRBV7-2 and TRBJ2-3): GAGVSQSPSNKVTEKGKDVELRCDPISGHTALYWYRQSLGQGLEFLIYFQGNSAPDKSGLPSDRFSAERTGGSVSTLTIQRTQQEDSAVYLCASSLSAFTDTQYFGPGTRLTVL.

The rearrangement links TRBV19 to TRBJ2-4; D gene uncertain. The germline V and J ends were trimmed by 2 bases and 3 bases, with 5 bases remaining between them. CDR1 LNHDA and CDR2 SQIVND come from the germline V gene (reference sequence). The CDR3 length is 13 residues. CDR3 bases: TGTGCCAGTAGTATAATGGGCAAAAACATTCAGTACTTC. Its protein is CASSIMGKNIQYF. Drawing the rest from reference TRBV19 and TRBJ2-4, the complete variable domain is DGGITQSPKYLFRKEGQNVTLSCEQNLNHDAMYWYRQDPGQGLRLIYYSQIVNDFQKGDIAEGYSVSREKKESFPLTVTSAQKNPTAFYLCASSIMGKNIQYFGAGTRLSVL.

The rearrangement uses TRBV7-7 and TRBJ2-5, with TRBD1 identical over 11 bases. V lost 6 bases to trimming and J lost 3 bases; unmatched junction nucleotides: 9. Germline-derived CDR1 and CDR2 are SSHAT and FNYEAQ (reference sequence). The CDR3 has 16 residues. The CDR3 spells CASSASLGQGEETQYF. The CDR3 DNA reads TGTGCCAGCAGTGCAAGCCTGGGACAGGGGGAAGAGACCCAGTACTTC.

J is TRBJ2-7 and V is TRBV5-1, with 9 positions matching TRBD2. The V and J ends lost 0 bases and 2 bases, in that order; junction bases with no gene match: 3. CDR1 is SGHRS, CDR2 YFSETQ, per germline. This CDR3 contains 15 residues. CDR3 protein: CASSLGSSGAYEQYF. Written as DNA, the CDR3 is TGCGCCAGCAGCTTGGGATCTAGCGGGGCCTACGAGCAGTACTTC. The complete variable domain, with remaining parts taken from reference TRBV5-1 and TRBJ2-7, reads KAGVTQTPRYLIKTRGQQVTLSCSPISGHRSVSWYQQTPGQGLQFLFEYFSETQRNKGNFPGRFSGRQFSNSRSEMNVSTLELGDSALYLCASSLGSSGAYEQYFGPGTRLTVT.

The rearrangement joins TRBV7-7 to TRBJ2-2; D possibly corresponds to TRBD1 (5 bases). V was shortened by 5 bases and J by 8 bases, with 18 bases between the two germline ends. Per germline, CDR1 SSHAT and CDR2 FNYEAQ (reference sequence). CDR3 length: 15 residues. CDR3 bases: TGTGCCAGCAGCCCAACAGGAGCGATCGGAGGGGAGCTGTTTTTT. It translates to CASSPTGAIGGELFF.

This rearrangement joins TRBV7-3 to TRBJ2-3; no reliable D call. The CDR3 runs to 14 residues. Trimming removed 3 bases at V and 2 bases at J, with 9 bases between. The V gene's germline CDR1 is SGHTA and CDR2 FQGTGA. The CDR3 DNA is TGTGCCAGCAGCTTTCGCAGAGCCACAGATACGCAGTATTTT. This gives the protein CASSFRRATDTQYF.

V usage is TRBV7-9 and J usage is TRBJ2-7, with a possible D match to TRBD2 (5 bases). CDR1 SEHNR and CDR2 FQNEAQ come from the germline V gene (reference sequence). The CDR3 contains 16 residues. V lost 2 bases, J lost 2 bases, and 16 bases lay in between. Here the CDR3 DNA reads TGTGCCAGCAGCTTAAGTCGGACTTCGGTAACCTACGAGCAGTACTTC. Its protein product is CASSLSRTSVTYEQYF. Full variable domain (missing parts from reference TRBV7-9 and TRBJ2-7): DTGVSQNPRHKITKRGQNVTFRCDPISEHNRLYWYRQTLGQGPEFLTYFQNEAQLEKSRLLSDRFSAERPKGSFSTLEIQRTEQGDSAMYLCASSLSRTSVTYEQYFGPGTRLTVT.

The V and J genes are TRBV19 and TRBJ1-4; D call uncertain. This CDR3 has 15 amino acids. The V end lost 6 bases, the J end lost 6 bases, and 17 bases lay between the germline ends. Per germline, CDR1 LNHDA and CDR2 SQIVND (reference sequence). The CDR3 is CASRPPGRGYEKLFF. CDR3 in DNA: TGTGCCAGTAGGCCACCCGGGCGAGGGTATGAAAAACTGTTTTTT.

The V call is TRBV5-1, the J call TRBJ2-1, with 11 bases matching TRBD1. V dropped 1 base and J dropped 7; count of bases not matched to a gene: 7. This CDR3 has 16 residues. From germline, CDR1 is SGHRS and CDR2 YFSETQ. This CDR3 reads CASSLTTGTGGNEQFF. The CDR3 bases are TGCGCCAGCAGCTTGACCACCGGGACAGGGGGTAATGAGCAGTTCTTC.

The chain recombines TRBV15 with TRBJ2-7; D unclear. The CDR3 runs to 13 residues. CDR1 and CDR2 (germline): LNHNV, YYDKDF (reference sequence). Trimming took off 1 base at V and 4 bases at J, with 8 bases between the two ends. The CDR3 DNA reads TGTGCCACCAGCAGAGGTAGAACGTACGAGCAGTACTTC. Protein sequence: CATSRGRTYEQYF.

The rearrangement joins TRBV28 to TRBJ2-2; D not resolved. In germline, CDR1 is MDHEN, CDR2 SYDVKM. There are 16 residues in the CDR3. V lost 2 bases, J lost 0 bases, and 10 bases lay in between. The CDR3: CASSLTAFTNTGELFF. The CDR3 DNA reads TGTGCCAGCAGTTTAACGGCCTTCACGAACACCGGGGAGCTGTTTTTT.

V gene TRBV29-1 combines with J gene TRBJ2-7, with 9 bases lining up with TRBD2. Looked up from germline, CDR1 is SQVTM and CDR2 is ANQGSEA. CDR3 length: 15 residues. Unmatched junction bases numbered 14, after V lost 5 bases and J lost 6 bases. The CDR3 loop is CSVSWASGIFAEQYF. In nucleotides, the CDR3 is TGCAGCGTTTCATGGGCTAGCGGGATTTTTGCCGAGCAGTACTTC.

The gene calls are TRBV19 and TRBJ1-4; D gene unclear. Trimming took off 5 bases at V and 5 bases at J, with 9 bases between the two ends. The CDR3 extends over 13 amino acids. In germline, CDR1 is LNHDA, CDR2 SQIVND (reference sequence). The CDR3 is CASSWARNEKLFF. The DNA of the CDR3 is TGTGCCAGTAGTTGGGCCCGAAATGAAAAACTGTTTTTT. The full variable domain, with the rest looked up from reference TRBV19 and TRBJ1-4, is DGGITQSPKYLFRKEGQNVTLSCEQNLNHDAMYWYRQDPGQGLRLIYYSQIVNDFQKGDIAEGYSVSREKKESFPLTVTSAQKNPTAFYLCASSWARNEKLFFGSGTQLSVL.

This chain connects TRBV7-3 to TRBJ2-1, with 11 bases fitting TRBD2. Germline loops: CDR1 SGHTA, CDR2 FQGTGA. The CDR3 length is 18 residues. V lost 5 bases to trimming and J lost 10 bases; unmatched junction nucleotides: 19. The CDR3 bases are TGTGCCAGCAGCCGCCTCTGGTTAGCACTAGCGGGAGAAGGAGAGCAGTTCTTC. Residues: CASSRLWLALAGEGEQFF.

The chain links TRBV15 to TRBJ2-2, with TRBD2 identical over 9 bases. Trimming at V came to 5 bases and at J to 6 bases, leaving 16 bases not matched to a gene. CDR1 is LNHNV and CDR2 is YYDKDF in the germline V gene (reference sequence). There are 18 residues in the CDR3. The CDR3 DNA follows: TGTGCCACCAGCGCCCAGAGGGGTGGTAGCGGGAGAGCCGGGGAGCTGTTTTTT. Encoded protein: CATSAQRGGSGRAGELFF.